These 32 T cell receptor beta chains share one sample of origin, sequenced in a study of blood T cell repertoires in COVID-19. Sequencing used immunoSEQ multiplex PCR; TCRdb keeps in-frame clones, though not all of them. The repertoire holds about 330,000 clones, with around 83% as singletons. Sequencing was carried out using peripheral blood. Receptors were obtained from a woman in her fifties or sixties with acute or convalescent COVID-19.

V is TRBV19 and J is TRBJ1-5; maybe TRBD1 (5 bases). The CDR3 is 14 amino acids. V was pared by 5 bases and J by 5 bases, with 13 bases between. CDR1 is LNHDA and CDR2 is SQIVND in the germline V gene (reference sequence). CDR3 nucleotide sequence: TGTGCCAGTAGTTTGCAGGGCTACTATCAGCCCCAGCATTTT. As protein: CASSLQGYYQPQHF.

There are many counts of this clone. This chain links TRBV18 with TRBJ1-4; D is possibly TRBD1 (5 bases). The CDR3 runs to 14 residues. V was cut by 4 bases and J by 0 bases, with 6 bases left in between. The germline V gene has CDR1 KGHSH and CDR2 LQKENI. The CDR3 loop reads CASSQGTTNEKLFF. Written as DNA, the CDR3 is TGTGCCAGCTCACAGGGGACAACTAATGAAAAACTGTTTTTT.

CDR3 sequence: CASSGAQAGPANYGYTF. Here the CDR3 DNA reads TGCGCCAGCAGTGGGGCCCAGGCAGGGCCTGCTAACTATGGCTACACCTTC. The rearrangement joins TRBV5-1 to TRBJ1-2, with D possibly matching TRBD1 (5 bases). V was cut by 5 bases and J by 0 bases, with 20 bases left in between. Germline-derived CDR1 and CDR2 are SGHRS and YFSETQ. The CDR3 extends over 17 amino acids.

This rearrangement joins TRBV7-2 to TRBJ2-1, with D hard to call. Trimming pared 1 base from V and 10 bases from J, leaving 20 bases between. The CDR3 spans 16 residues. Per germline, CDR1 SGHTA and CDR2 FQGNSA. The CDR3 DNA is TGTGCCAGCAGCTTAGATTCCCTAGGTAGCACGCGGGAGCAGTTCTTC. Amino acids: CASSLDSLGSTREQFF. Together with reference TRBV7-2 and TRBJ2-1, the CDR3 gives the full variable domain: GAGVSQSPSNKVTEKGKDVELRCDPISGHTALYWYRQSLGQGLEFLIYFQGNSAPDKSGLPSDRFSAERTGGSVSTLTIQRTQQEDSAVYLCASSLDSLGSTREQFFGPGTRLTVL.

Only a few counts were recorded for this clone. The chain combines TRBV3-1 (or the pseudogene TRBV3-2) with TRBJ1-6; D is unresolved. This CDR3 spans 15 amino acids. Germline CDR1 and CDR2: LGHDT and YNNKEL (reference sequence). V lost 1 base to trimming and J lost 11 bases, with 15 bases between them. The CDR3 is CASSQGLTTGTPLHF. DNA for the CDR3: TGTGCCAGCAGCCAAGGTCTCACAACGGGGACACCCCTCCACTTT.

The genes are TRBV15 and TRBJ2-3; possibly TRBD2 for D (7 bases). The germline V gene has CDR1 LNHNV and CDR2 YYDKDF (reference sequence). V gave up 2 bases and J gave up 2 bases, with 17 bases separating them. The CDR3 contains 17 residues. CDR3 sequence (DNA): TGTGCCACCAGCAGAAAGGGGGGGATCAAGCCCACAGATACGCAGTATTTT. This codes for CATSRKGGIKPTDTQYF.

The J gene is TRBJ2-7, the V gene TRBV30, with D uncertain. Looked up from germline, CDR1 is GTSNPN and CDR2 is SVGIG (reference sequence). V was clipped by 4 bases and J by 2 bases, with 9 bases between them. The CDR3 is 12 residues long. The CDR3, as DNA: TGTGCCTGGACGAGAGCCACCTACGAGCAGTACTTC. Protein: CAWTRATYEQYF.

This chain uses TRBV6-5 with TRBJ1-2; D not certain. V was clipped by 5 bases and J by 4 bases, with 17 bases between them. This CDR3 contains 15 residues. Germline lookup yields CDR1 MNHEY and CDR2 SVGAGI. DNA of the CDR3: TGTGCCAGCAGTCCATTAGACTCGACGGCCTATGGCTACACCTTC. Translating gives CASSPLDSTAYGYTF.

The V and J genes are TRBV29-1 and TRBJ2-5, with 8 bases matching TRBD2. Germline CDR1 reads SQVTM; CDR2 reads ANQGSEA. This CDR3 contains 13 residues. Unmatched junction bases numbered 7, after V lost 7 bases and J lost 3 bases. The CDR3 DNA follows: TGCAGCGCCCGACGGGGGGGAAAAGAGACCCAGTACTTC. Translating it yields CSARRGGKETQYF.

The chain links TRBV5-1 to TRBJ2-3; no definite D call. There are 14 residues in the CDR3. The germline gives CDR1 SGHRS, CDR2 YFSETQ. Trimming took 4 bases from V and 0 from J, leaving 9 bases between them. CDR3 in DNA: TGCGCCAGCAGCGCCCTAACTAGCACAGATACGCAGTATTTT. Its protein is CASSALTSTDTQYF.

This chain links TRBV7-8 with TRBJ2-3; 8 positions match TRBD1. Losses at the gene ends were 1 base for V and 2 bases for J; bases not matched to a gene: 23. Germline lookup yields CDR1 SGHVS and CDR2 FQNEAQ. This CDR3 has 22 residues. The CDR3 DNA reads TGTGCCAGCAGCTTAGATCCCGGGACAGGAGTGACAGAATCGTTGGTCACAGATACGCAGTATTTT. This gives the protein CASSLDPGTGVTESLVTDTQYF.

The chain carries TRBV5-5 and TRBJ1-1, with a possible D match to TRBD1 (5 bases). The CDR3 has 12 amino acids. The germline V gene encodes CDR1 SGHKS and CDR2 YYEKEE (reference sequence). The V end lost 4 bases, the J end lost 11 bases, and 15 bases lay between the germline ends. The CDR3, as DNA: TGTGCCAGCAGCCAGTCACAGGCCCCGGCTTTCTTT. Its protein is CASSQSQAPAFF.

The CDR3 nucleotides are TGTGCCAGTAGTATCACGGGACAGGGAGGCTATGGCTACACCTTC. It specifies CASSITGQGGYGYTF. J is TRBJ1-2 and V is TRBV19; 9 nucleotides line up with TRBD1. The CDR3 loop spans 15 amino acids. Germline V lookup: CDR1 LNHDA, CDR2 SQIVND (reference sequence). Unmatched junction bases numbered 6, after V lost 3 bases and J lost 4 bases.

The count of this clone is one. The chain employs TRBV7-7 and TRBJ2-3; D perhaps matches TRBD1 (6 bases). Germline CDR1 is SSHAT and CDR2 is FNYEAQ (reference sequence). Trimming removed 5 bases from V and 1 base from J, with 16 bases in between. There are 16 residues in the CDR3. The CDR3 DNA sequence: TGTGCCAGCAGCCGGTCAGGGGAAGCTGGCACAGATACGCAGTATTTT. Its protein is CASSRSGEAGTDTQYF.

With respect to this clone: Germline and junction disagree at one end, which may indicate a read error. This chain uses TRBV15 with TRBJ2-3, with D possibly matching TRBD1 (6 bases). Germline-derived CDR1 and CDR2 are LNHNV and YYDKDF (reference sequence). The CDR3 runs to 16 residues. CDR3 sequence (DNA): TGTGCCACCAGGAGAGCTATAACGCAGGGGACAGATACGCAGTATTTT. Protein product: CATRRAITQGTDTQYF. The full variable domain, with the rest looked up from reference TRBV15 and TRBJ2-3, is DAMVIQNPRYQVTQFGKPVTLSCSQTLNHNVMYWYQQKSSQAPKLLFHYYDKDFNNEADTPDNFQSRRPNTSFCFLDIRSPGLGDTAMYLCATRRAITQGTDTQYFGPGTRLTVL.

The chain employs TRBV7-2 and TRBJ1-2, with 10 bases that match TRBD1. The CDR3 is 15 residues long. Germline V lookup: CDR1 SGHTA, CDR2 FQGNSA. V lost 4 bases to trimming and J lost 6 bases; unmatched junction nucleotides: 8. The DNA of the CDR3 is TGTGCCAGCAGCTCCGTCCGGGACAGGGGAAATGGCTACACCTTC. It codes for CASSSVRDRGNGYTF. Full variable domain (remainder filled in from reference TRBV7-2 and TRBJ1-2): GAGVSQSPSNKVTEKGKDVELRCDPISGHTALYWYRQSLGQGLEFLIYFQGNSAPDKSGLPSDRFSAERTGGSVSTLTIQRTQQEDSAVYLCASSSVRDRGNGYTFGSGTRLTVV.

The chain is built from TRBV4-3 and TRBJ2-6; weak D call: TRBD2 (5 bases). The V and J ends lost 1 base and 3 bases respectively, with 10 bases between them. The CDR3 consists of 16 residues. Germline V gene lookup returns CDR1 LGHNA and CDR2 YSLEER. This CDR3 reads CASSQAGLGGANVLTF. In DNA form, the CDR3 reads TGCGCCAGCAGCCAAGCGGGGTTAGGTGGGGCCAACGTCCTGACTTTC.

The CDR3 protein is CASSVFPRVSTEAFF. The DNA of the CDR3 is TGTGCCAGCAGCGTATTCCCCAGGGTGAGCACTGAAGCTTTCTTT. The chain carries TRBV9 and TRBJ1-1; maybe TRBD1 (5 bases). This CDR3 has 15 residues. The germline V and J ends were trimmed by 1 base and 4 bases, with 14 bases remaining between them. Per the germline V gene, CDR1 is SGDLS and CDR2 is YYNGEE.

This clone has only one observation. The chain is built from TRBV6-1 and TRBJ1-6; the D gene is possibly TRBD1 (6 bases). CDR1 MNHNS and CDR2 SASEGT come from the germline V gene. The V end lost 1 base, the J end lost 4 bases, and 8 bases lay between the germline ends. This CDR3 has 15 residues. CDR3 in amino acids: CASSEGRGYNSPLHF. CDR3 DNA sequence: TGTGCCAGCAGTGAAGGCAGGGGTTATAATTCACCCCTCCACTTT.

The V and J genes are TRBV7-3 and TRBJ2-2; tentative D call: TRBD2 (5 bases). The CDR3 contains 14 residues. Per the germline V gene, CDR1 is SGHTA and CDR2 is FQGTGA. V lost 5 bases to trimming and J lost 1 base, with 8 bases between them. In nucleotides, the CDR3 is TGTGCCAGCAGCCGGAGCGGGAACACCGGGGAGCTGTTTTTT. It encodes CASSRSGNTGELFF.

This chain connects TRBV21-1 to TRBJ1-4. TRBV21-1 is a pseudogene. This CDR3 region has 14 residues. CDR3 coding DNA: TGTGCCACCGAGAGGGAGGGAGCTAATGAAAAACTGTTTTTT. It encodes CATEREGANEKLFF.

This chain uses TRBV5-4 with TRBJ1-2; 8 bases fit TRBD1. This CDR3 comprises 16 residues. The V gene's germline CDR1 is SGHNT and CDR2 YYREEE (reference sequence). V lost 0 bases to trimming and J lost 4 bases; unmatched junction nucleotides: 8. The CDR3 nucleotides are TGTGCCAGCAGCTTGGGGGCCACAGGGGGAGTCTATGGCTACACCTTC. Amino acid sequence: CASSLGATGGVYGYTF.

V and J are TRBV7-2 and TRBJ1-3; weak D call: TRBD1 (6 bases). The CDR3 length is 15 residues. V was clipped by 1 base and J by 2 bases, with 9 bases between them. CDR1 and CDR2 from the germline V gene are SGHTA and FQGNSA. The CDR3 loop is CASSLDRATGNTIYF. CDR3 DNA: TGTGCCAGCAGCTTAGACAGGGCTACTGGAAACACCATATATTTT.

The chain recombines TRBV18 with TRBJ1-4, with D possibly being TRBD1 (5 bases). Looked up from germline, CDR1 is KGHSH and CDR2 is LQKENI. The V gene lost 2 bases and the J gene lost 4 bases, with 23 bases spanning the gap. The CDR3 is 19 residues long. The chain's CDR3 is CASSPSDNPLPPSNEKLFF. As DNA, the CDR3 is TGTGCCAGCTCACCATCGGACAACCCCCTTCCCCCGAGTAATGAAAAACTGTTTTTT.

The chain joins TRBV27 to TRBJ1-3; 10 bases fit TRBD1. The germline CDR1 and CDR2 sequences are MNHEY and SMNVEV (reference sequence). CDR3 length: 16 amino acids. V dropped 8 bases and J dropped 2; count of bases not matched to a gene: 9. The CDR3 region is CASAERQGATGNTIYF. The DNA for the CDR3 is TGTGCCAGCGCGGAACGACAGGGGGCGACTGGAAACACCATATATTTT.

The chain joins TRBV6-5 to TRBJ1-1; D is possibly TRBD1 (6 bases). Germline V gives CDR1 MNHEY, CDR2 SVGAGI. This CDR3 contains 14 residues. Trimming pared 6 bases from V and 5 bases from J, leaving 16 bases between. The CDR3 nucleotides read TGTGCCAGCAGCTCTACTGGGGGGGCTACTGAAGCTTTCTTT. Its translation is CASSSTGGATEAFF.

The chain combines TRBV6-6 with TRBJ1-1, with a possible D match to TRBD1 (5 bases). The CDR3 contains 14 residues. CDR1 is MNHNY and CDR2 is SVGAGI in the germline V gene (reference sequence). Between the trimmed V and J ends, which lost 5 bases and 4 bases, there was a span of 14 bases. CDR3 loop: CASSPFDRSTEAFF. CDR3 in DNA: TGTGCCAGCAGTCCTTTCGACAGATCCACTGAAGCTTTCTTT.

The chain links TRBV6-5 to TRBJ2-7; TRBD1 matches at 7 bases. Germline-derived CDR1 and CDR2 are MNHEY and SVGAGI. The CDR3 covers 14 residues. The V and J ends lost 8 bases and 4 bases, in that order; junction bases with no gene match: 11. The CDR3 sequence: CASSPPGTAYEQYV. Here the CDR3 DNA reads TGTGCCAGCTCCCCCCCGGGGACAGCTTACGAGCAGTACGTC.

V usage is TRBV9 and J usage is TRBJ1-2; D is ambiguous. The V gene lost 4 bases and the J gene lost 6 bases, with 13 bases spanning the gap. This CDR3 has 13 residues. In germline, CDR1 is SGDLS, CDR2 YYNGEE. The CDR3 loop is CASSNRGRHGYTF. The CDR3 nucleotides are TGTGCCAGCAGCAATAGAGGGCGGCATGGCTACACCTTC.

The V call is TRBV19, the J call TRBJ2-2; 10 bases are shared with TRBD2. V gave up 5 bases and J gave up 7 bases; unmatched junction bases: 7. Germline-derived CDR1 and CDR2 are LNHDA and SQIVND (reference sequence). This CDR3 contains 15 residues. CDR3 sequence (DNA): TGTGCCAGTAGTCGGGCTAGCGGGAGCGGCGGGGAGCTGTTTTTT. Its translation is CASSRASGSGGELFF.

The rearrangement uses TRBV4-1 and TRBJ2-5, with 8 positions matching TRBD2. Trimming at V came to 0 bases and at J to 0 bases, leaving 6 bases not matched to a gene. This CDR3 is built from 17 residues. Germline CDR1 MGHRA, CDR2 YSYEKL. The CDR3 bases are TGCGCCAGCAGCCAAGATACGACGGGGGGGTACCAAGAGACCCAGTACTTC. Residues: CASSQDTTGGYQETQYF.

The rearrangement uses TRBV7-9 and TRBJ2-1, with 7 bases fitting TRBD2. Germline V gene lookup returns CDR1 SEHNR and CDR2 FQNEAQ (reference sequence). J was trimmed by 7 bases and V by 1 base; bases with no gene match: 1. The CDR3 has 13 residues. The chain's CDR3 is CASSLGTRNEQFF. In DNA, the CDR3 is TGTGCCAGCAGCTTAGGGACTAGGAATGAGCAGTTCTTC.